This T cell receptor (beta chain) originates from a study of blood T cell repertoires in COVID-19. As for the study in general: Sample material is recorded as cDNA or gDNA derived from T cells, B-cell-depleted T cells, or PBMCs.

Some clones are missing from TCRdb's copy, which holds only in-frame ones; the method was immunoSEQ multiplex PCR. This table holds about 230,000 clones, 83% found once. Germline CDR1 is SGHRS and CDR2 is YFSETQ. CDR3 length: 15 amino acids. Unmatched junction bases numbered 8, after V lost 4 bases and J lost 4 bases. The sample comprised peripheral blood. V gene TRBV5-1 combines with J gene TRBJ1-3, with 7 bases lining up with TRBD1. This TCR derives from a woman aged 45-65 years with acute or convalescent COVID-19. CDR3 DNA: TGCGCCAGCAGCCCAGGGACAGCCCGGGGAAACACCATATATTTT. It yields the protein CASSPGTARGNTIYF.